Below are 32 T cell receptor beta chains sequenced from a single sample in a study of blood T cell repertoires in COVID-19. Here immunoSEQ multiplex PCR was the method, and the copy in TCRdb shows in-frame clones only, minus some. The sample yields fewer than 200,000 clones, approximately 82% seen once. Sequencing was performed on PBMCs or T cells enriched from blood (not recorded which). The receptors derive from a woman in her fifties or sixties in a cohort exposed to, infected with or recovered from COVID-19 (not recorded which).

The V gene is TRBV9, the J gene TRBJ1-2; TRBD1 might be the D (5 bases). V lost 4 bases, J lost 0 bases, and 7 bases lay in between. Germline V gene lookup returns CDR1 SGDLS and CDR2 YYNGEE. The CDR3 covers 13 residues. The CDR3 sequence: CASSTGANYGYTF. The CDR3 DNA sequence: TGTGCCAGCAGCACGGGGGCTAACTATGGCTACACCTTC. The full variable domain, completed using reference TRBV9 and TRBJ1-2, is DSGVTQTPKHLITATGQRVTLRCSPRSGDLSVYWYQQSLDQGLQFLIQYYNGEERAKGNILERFSAQQFPDLHSELNLSSLELGDSALYFCASSTGANYGYTFGSGTRLTVV.

The rearrangement joins TRBV10-3 to TRBJ2-5, with 9 bases identical to TRBD1. The germline gives CDR1 ENHRY, CDR2 SYGVKD. V gave up 2 bases and J gave up 3 bases; unmatched junction bases: 1. The CDR3 extends over 14 amino acids. CDR3 coding DNA: TGTGCCATCAGTGAGGGACAGGGGAAAGAGACCCAGTACTTC. It yields the protein CAISEGQGKETQYF.

V gene TRBV12-5 combines with J gene TRBJ1-2; 10 nucleotides align to TRBD1. In germline, CDR1 is LGHNT, CDR2 FRNRAP. The CDR3 is 16 amino acids. The J segment lost 8 bases and the V segment lost 0 bases, leaving 9 bases of the junction unmatched. CDR3 amino acids: CASGLVLRQGATGYTF. The CDR3 DNA is TGTGCTAGTGGTTTGGTACTTAGACAGGGGGCCACAGGCTACACCTTC.

This clone showed up many times. The chain combines TRBV19 with TRBJ1-2; D possibly corresponds to TRBD1 (6 bases). Germline V gene lookup returns CDR1 LNHDA and CDR2 SQIVND (reference sequence). This CDR3 contains 13 residues. V lost 4 bases, J lost 8 bases, and 14 bases lay in between. The CDR3 DNA sequence: TGTGCCAGTAGTAGTCAGGGGCGCCGAGGCTACACCTTC. This translates into CASSSQGRRGYTF.

This chain joins TRBV18 and TRBJ1-5; 11 bases map to TRBD1. V lost 4 bases, J lost 3 bases, and 5 bases stayed unmatched. This CDR3 has 16 residues. Germline V CDR1 and CDR2: KGHSH, LQKENI. CDR3 nucleotide sequence: TGTGCCAGCTCACTTGGGACAGGGGGTCCCAATCAGCCCCAGCATTTT. As protein: CASSLGTGGPNQPQHF.

The V gene is TRBV27, the J gene TRBJ1-1; D is perhaps TRBD1 (5 bases). CDR3 size: 15 residues. The V end lost 5 bases, the J end lost 4 bases, and 17 bases lay between the germline ends. Germline CDR1 MNHEY, CDR2 SMNVEV (reference sequence). CDR3 nucleotides: TGTGCCAGCAGTCTCCGGCCCCTCGGGGGCACTGAAGCTTTCTTT. This gives the protein CASSLRPLGGTEAFF.

The chain recombines TRBV27 with TRBJ1-2; 7 positions match TRBD1. The V segment lost 8 bases and the J segment 6 bases; nucleotides outside the gene matches: 12. The CDR3 has 14 residues. The germline V gene has CDR1 MNHEY and CDR2 SMNVEV (reference sequence). The CDR3 nucleotides are TGTGCCAGCGCGGCAGGGGGGCGCGGTCATGGCTACACCTTC. It translates to CASAAGGRGHGYTF.

This sequence joins TRBV5-1 and TRBJ1-1, with D tentatively TRBD1 (6 bases). Germline loops: CDR1 SGHRS, CDR2 YFSETQ. CDR3 length: 15 amino acids. V was cut by 4 bases and J by 0 bases, with 13 bases left in between. CDR3 region: CASSQLTGMNTEAFF. CDR3 DNA sequence: TGCGCCAGCAGCCAGCTAACAGGGATGAACACTGAAGCTTTCTTT.

The CDR3: CASSVELAGVPDTQYF. CDR3 in DNA: TGTGCCAGCAGCGTAGAACTAGCGGGAGTACCAGATACGCAGTATTTT. This chain links TRBV9 with TRBJ2-3; TRBD2 matches 11 bases. The CDR3 has 16 amino acids. Germline assignment: CDR1 SGDLS and CDR2 YYNGEE. Trimming removed 0 bases from V and 4 bases from J; junction bases left unmatched: 4.

The chain has TRBV6-5 and TRBJ1-5, with TRBD1 matching 10 bases. CDR3 length: 14 amino acids. The V and J ends lost 6 bases and 2 bases, in that order; junction bases with no gene match: 1. Germline values: CDR1 MNHEY, CDR2 SVGAGI. CDR3 residues: CASRGQGGNQPQHF. CDR3 coding DNA: TGTGCCAGCAGAGGACAGGGGGGCAATCAGCCCCAGCATTTT.

The chain joins TRBV7-8 to TRBJ1-1, with a tentative D call TRBD1 (6 bases). Germline V gene lookup returns CDR1 SGHVS and CDR2 FQNEAQ. This CDR3 contains 14 residues. V was shortened by 9 bases and J by 1 base, with 15 bases between the two germline ends. CDR3 region: CASQKEQGNTEAFF. CDR3 bases: TGTGCCAGTCAAAAGGAACAGGGGAACACTGAAGCTTTCTTT.

J is TRBJ1-4 and V is TRBV30, with D hard to call. CDR1 GTSNPN and CDR2 SVGIG come from the germline V gene (reference sequence). This CDR3 is built from 13 residues. V was cut by 2 bases and J by 6 bases, with 10 bases left in between. The CDR3 loop is CAWSSGKDEKLFF. DNA of the CDR3: TGTGCCTGGAGTTCGGGGAAGGATGAAAAACTGTTTTTT.

This sequence joins TRBV12-3 or TRBV12-4 and TRBJ2-7; D perhaps matches TRBD2 (6 bases). The length of the CDR3 is 13 residues. Trimming cost V 7 bases and J 3 bases, with 13 bases left between them. The CDR3, as DNA: TGTGCCAGCACTCTGGGACTGTACTACGAGCAGTACTTC. It codes for CASTLGLYYEQYF.

This rearrangement joins TRBV27 to TRBJ1-4; D remains ambiguous. CDR3 length: 14 residues. CDR1 is MNHEY, CDR2 SMNVEV, per germline (reference sequence). V was clipped by 6 bases and J by 8 bases, with 16 bases between them. This chain's CDR3 is CASRLTGREEKLFF. CDR3 DNA: TGTGCCAGCAGACTGACCGGGAGGGAAGAAAAACTGTTTTTT. The variable domain in full, completed from reference TRBV27 and TRBJ1-4, reads EAQVTQNPRYLITVTGKKLTVTCSQNMNHEYMSWYRQDPGLGLRQIYYSMNVEVTDKGDVPEGYKVSRKEKRNFPLILESPSPNQTSLYFCASRLTGREEKLFFGSGTQLSVL.

The chain carries TRBV28 and TRBJ1-6, with D hard to call. Germline V gives CDR1 MDHEN, CDR2 SYDVKM. The CDR3 sequence is 14 residues long. Deletions cut 8 bases from V and 7 bases from J, with 15 bases between. The CDR3 bases are TGTGCCAGCGGAGACGAACTCCGAAATTCACCCCTCCACTTT. Its translation: CASGDELRNSPLHF.

The chain employs TRBV30 and TRBJ1-2, with D possibly being TRBD1 (5 bases). The CDR3 is made up of 14 amino acids. Deletions cut 5 bases from V and 1 base from J, with 14 bases between. Per the germline V gene, CDR1 is GTSNPN and CDR2 is SVGIG (reference sequence). This CDR3 is CAWSPGGGNYGYTF. DNA of the CDR3: TGTGCCTGGTCTCCAGGCGGGGGTAACTATGGCTACACCTTC.

The chain recombines TRBV27 with TRBJ1-4; no firm D call. CDR3 size: 15 residues. Trimming took 6 bases from V and 2 from J, leaving 13 bases between them. Looked up from germline, CDR1 is MNHEY and CDR2 is SMNVEV (reference sequence). CDR3 DNA: TGTGCCAGCAGAACTACGGCAGTCACTAATGAAAAACTGTTTTTT. It encodes CASRTTAVTNEKLFF.

This clone was seen a single time. J is TRBJ2-4 and V is TRBV29-1; D is possibly TRBD1 (5 bases). This CDR3 is 13 amino acids long. Per germline, CDR1 SQVTM and CDR2 ANQGSEA. Trimming removed 4 bases from V and 6 bases from J, with 13 bases in between. In nucleotides, the CDR3 is TGCAGCGTTGGACTGACAGCCCGAAACATTCAGTACTTC. As protein: CSVGLTARNIQYF.

With respect to this clone: Other DNA sequences within the sample encode an identical CDR3. The chain uses TRBV28 and TRBJ1-1; D unclear. Looked up from germline, CDR1 is MDHEN and CDR2 is SYDVKM. CDR3 length: 11 amino acids. The V gene lost 4 bases and the J gene lost 2 bases, with 2 bases spanning the gap. The CDR3 loop reads CASSSNTEAFF. DNA of the CDR3: TGTGCCAGCAGTTCTAACACTGAAGCTTTCTTT.

Many counts were recorded for this clone. This sequence joins TRBV10-3 and TRBJ1-6; a possible D gene is TRBD1 (6 bases). The CDR3 runs 16 residues. The V end lost 3 bases, the J end lost 7 bases, and 16 bases lay between the germline ends. Germline V CDR1 and CDR2: ENHRY, SYGVKD. This CDR3 is CAISDVKGGGNSPLHF. The CDR3 DNA reads TGTGCCATCAGTGACGTGAAAGGGGGTGGCAATTCACCCCTCCACTTT.

This clone was seen more than once but under ten times. The V call is TRBV7-9, the J call TRBJ2-5; D unclear. Looked up from germline, CDR1 is SEHNR and CDR2 is FQNEAQ (reference sequence). V was clipped by 3 bases and J by 2 bases, with 10 bases between them. The CDR3 sequence is 14 residues long. The CDR3 bases are TGTGCCAGCAGCTTGCGGTGGTCACAAGAGACCCAGTACTTC. It codes for CASSLRWSQETQYF.

The chain is built from TRBV7-9 and TRBJ2-4, with D possibly TRBD2 on 5 matching bases. Trimming took 1 base from V and 6 from J, leaving 10 bases between them. Looked up from germline, CDR1 is SEHNR and CDR2 is FQNEAQ (reference sequence). CDR3 length: 14 amino acids. The DNA of the CDR3 is TGTGCCAGCAGCTTAGAGGCTCGGGGAAACATTCAGTACTTC. Amino acids: CASSLEARGNIQYF.

V usage is TRBV7-2 and J usage is TRBJ2-2; 10 bases map to TRBD2. This CDR3 region has 18 residues. After removal of 2 bases from V and 0 bases from J, the junction contained 6 bases not matched to a gene. CDR1 is SGHTA, CDR2 FQGNSA, per germline. CDR3 in amino acids: CASSLTLSGRPNTGELFF. As DNA, the CDR3 is TGTGCCAGCAGCTTAACGCTTAGCGGGAGGCCGAACACCGGGGAGCTGTTTTTT.

V is TRBV19 and J is TRBJ2-5; tentatively, D is TRBD1 (6 bases). The CDR3 is 15 amino acids. In germline, CDR1 is LNHDA, CDR2 SQIVND (reference sequence). Trimming took 2 bases from V and 0 from J, leaving 10 bases between them. The CDR3 region has the DNA TGTGCCAGTAGTATACTGGACAGCGACCAAGAGACCCAGTACTTC. Translating it yields CASSILDSDQETQYF.

DNA of the CDR3: TGCAGCGTTTCTCAAGGAGACTCGACAGAGACCCAGTACTTC. Amino acids: CSVSQGDSTETQYF. J is TRBJ2-5 and V is TRBV29-1; D is unresolved. The CDR3 is 14 amino acids. V lost 5 bases and J lost 4, with 17 bases in between. Germline V gene sequence: CDR1 SQVTM, CDR2 ANQGSEA.

J is TRBJ2-7 and V is TRBV6-5; 8 bases are shared with TRBD2. Looked up from germline, CDR1 is MNHEY and CDR2 is SVGAGI. The length of the CDR3 is 13 residues. The junction had 9 bases not matched to a gene; V was cut back by 5 bases and J by 9 bases. The CDR3 DNA is TGTGCCAGCAGTAGCGGGAGCTCACGTAGGCAGTACTTC. It codes for CASSSGSSRRQYF.

The chain carries TRBV5-6 and TRBJ2-7; 10 nucleotides agree with TRBD1. Trimming cost V 3 bases and J 4 bases; bases outside gene matches: 10. Germline lookup yields CDR1 SGHDT and CDR2 YYEEEE. The CDR3 contains 16 residues. As DNA, the CDR3 is TGTGCCAGCAGCTCACCCATCGGGACAGGGGCTTACGAGCAGTACTTC. Its protein product is CASSSPIGTGAYEQYF.

This clone appeared a few times. The V and J genes are TRBV6-5 and TRBJ2-2; TRBD1 matches at 10 bases. V lost 10 bases and J lost 6; bases outside the gene matches: 8. CDR1 MNHEY and CDR2 SVGAGI come from the germline V gene. CDR3 length equals 14 residues. Written as DNA, the CDR3 is TGTGCCACCTCCGGGACAGGGGAATCCGGGGAGCTGTTTTTT. Amino acid sequence: CATSGTGESGELFF.

The rearrangement uses TRBV20-1 and TRBJ2-7, with 8 nucleotides matching TRBD2. CDR1 is DFQATT and CDR2 is SNEGSKA in the germline V gene (reference sequence). Trimming at V came to 4 bases and at J to 12 bases, leaving 8 bases not matched to a gene. There are 11 residues in the CDR3. DNA for the CDR3: TGCAGTGCTAAACGCCTAGCGGGCATGTACTTC. It translates to CSAKRLAGMYF.

The chain joins TRBV4-2 to TRBJ2-7; tentative D call: TRBD2 (6 bases). V lost 0 bases and J 0 bases, leaving 12 bases between the germline ends. Germline V CDR1 and CDR2: LGHNA, YNFKEQ. This CDR3 has 16 residues. CDR3 in DNA: TGTGCCAGCAGCCAAGATTTTCCGGGACTCTCCTACGAGCAGTACTTC. Translated, it gives CASSQDFPGLSYEQYF.

This rearrangement joins TRBV11-2 to TRBJ2-7; D perhaps matches TRBD1 (7 bases). The germline V and J ends were trimmed by 1 base and 6 bases, with 13 bases remaining between them. Germline V gives CDR1 SGHAT, CDR2 FQNNGV. The CDR3 has 14 residues. The CDR3 nucleotides read TGTGCCAGCAGCTTAGGACAGGGACTCTTCGAGCAGTACTTC. Its translation is CASSLGQGLFEQYF.

The CDR3 is CATSEGTRGPRTDTQYF. CDR3 nucleotides: TGTGCCACCAGCGAGGGGACACGAGGGCCCCGCACAGATACGCAGTATTTT. This sequence joins TRBV24-1 and TRBJ2-3, with D tentatively TRBD1 (6 bases). The germline V and J ends were trimmed by 7 bases and 1 base, with 20 bases remaining between them. The CDR3 is 17 amino acids. CDR1 KGHDR and CDR2 SFDVKD come from the germline V gene.